This record concerns one T cell receptor beta chain sequence. The antigen is undetermined. This sample is part of a study of T cell responses to AZD1222 COVID-19 vaccine. Findings and caveats of the study: White British donors predominated, females outnumbered males, and clonal diversity was possibly underestimated.

The repertoire was sequenced with immunoSEQ multiplex PCR; TCRdb's copy has only in-frame clones and lacks some. The table records fewer than 300,000 clones, over 85% of them present only once. Trimming took 4 bases from V and 0 from J, leaving 8 bases between them. The CDR3 extends over 14 amino acids. Germline V gene lookup returns CDR1 SGDLS and CDR2 YYNGEE. This receptor was taken from an adult in good health. The V and J genes are TRBV9 and TRBJ1-3; D not certain. Sequences were derived from peripheral blood, sampled on day 0 of AZD1222 vaccination. Here the CDR3 reads CASSRPSSGNTIYF. CDR3 coding DNA: TGTGCCAGCAGCCGTCCAAGCTCTGGAAACACCATATATTTT.